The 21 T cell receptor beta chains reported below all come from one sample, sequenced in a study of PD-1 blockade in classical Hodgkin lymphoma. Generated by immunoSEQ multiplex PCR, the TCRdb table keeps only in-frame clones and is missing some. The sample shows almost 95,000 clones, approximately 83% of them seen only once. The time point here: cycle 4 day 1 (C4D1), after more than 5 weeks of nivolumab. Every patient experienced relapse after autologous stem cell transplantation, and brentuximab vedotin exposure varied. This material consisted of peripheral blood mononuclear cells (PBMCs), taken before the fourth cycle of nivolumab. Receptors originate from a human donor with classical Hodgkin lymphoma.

CDR3 protein: CASSALTGGKETQYF. In DNA, the CDR3 is TGTGCCAGTAGTGCCTTGACAGGGGGCAAGGAGACCCAGTACTTC. This chain joins TRBV19 and TRBJ2-5, with 10 bases that match TRBD1. The germline V gene has CDR1 LNHDA and CDR2 SQIVND (reference sequence). The V and J ends lost 5 bases and 5 bases, in that order; junction bases with no gene match: 8. The length of the CDR3 is 15 residues.

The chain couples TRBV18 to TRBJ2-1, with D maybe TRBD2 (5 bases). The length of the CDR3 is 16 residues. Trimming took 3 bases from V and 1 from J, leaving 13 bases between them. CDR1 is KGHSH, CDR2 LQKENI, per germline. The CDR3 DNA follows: TGTGCCAGCTCACCCACCCAAGCGGCGTCCTACAATGAGCAGTTCTTC. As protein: CASSPTQAASYNEQFF.

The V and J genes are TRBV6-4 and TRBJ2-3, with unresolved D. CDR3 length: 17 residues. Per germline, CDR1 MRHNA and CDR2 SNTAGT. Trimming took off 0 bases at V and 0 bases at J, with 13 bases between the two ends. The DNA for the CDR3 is TGTGCCAGCAGTGACTCGACGCGCCGGATTAGCACAGATACGCAGTATTTT. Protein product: CASSDSTRRISTDTQYF.

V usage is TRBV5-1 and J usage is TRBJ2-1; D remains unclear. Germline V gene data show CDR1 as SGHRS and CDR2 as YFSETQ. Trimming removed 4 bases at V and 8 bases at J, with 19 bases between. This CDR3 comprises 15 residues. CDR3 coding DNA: TGCGCCAGCAGCCTGTTAGACGGATACCGCTATGAGCAGTTCTTC. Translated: CASSLLDGYRYEQFF.

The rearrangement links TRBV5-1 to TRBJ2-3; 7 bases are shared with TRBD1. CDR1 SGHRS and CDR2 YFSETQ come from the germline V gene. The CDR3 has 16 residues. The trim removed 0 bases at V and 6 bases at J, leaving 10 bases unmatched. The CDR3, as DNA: TGCGCCAGCAGCTTGGAGGCAGGGGGTATTCAGGATACGCAGTATTTT. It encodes CASSLEAGGIQDTQYF.

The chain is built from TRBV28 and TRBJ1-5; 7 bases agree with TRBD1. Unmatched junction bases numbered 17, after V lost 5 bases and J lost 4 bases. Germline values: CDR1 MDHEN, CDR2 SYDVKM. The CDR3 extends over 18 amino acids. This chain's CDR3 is CASSIRQGTYTQNQPQHF. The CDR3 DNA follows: TGTGCCAGCAGTATTAGACAGGGAACATACACTCAAAATCAGCCCCAGCATTTT.

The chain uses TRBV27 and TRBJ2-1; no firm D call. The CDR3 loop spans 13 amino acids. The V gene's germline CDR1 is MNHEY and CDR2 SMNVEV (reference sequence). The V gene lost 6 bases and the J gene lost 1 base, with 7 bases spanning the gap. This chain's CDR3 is CASRLSSYNEQFF. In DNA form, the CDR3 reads TGTGCCAGCAGGCTTAGTTCCTACAATGAGCAGTTCTTC.

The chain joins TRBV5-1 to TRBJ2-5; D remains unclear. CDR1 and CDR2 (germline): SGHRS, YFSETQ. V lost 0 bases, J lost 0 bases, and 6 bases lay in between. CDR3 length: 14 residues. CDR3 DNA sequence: TGCGCCAGCAGCTTGGATCGGAACCAAGAGACCCAGTACTTC. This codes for CASSLDRNQETQYF. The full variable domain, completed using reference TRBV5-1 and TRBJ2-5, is KAGVTQTPRYLIKTRGQQVTLSCSPISGHRSVSWYQQTPGQGLQFLFEYFSETQRNKGNFPGRFSGRQFSNSRSEMNVSTLELGDSALYLCASSLDRNQETQYFGPGTRLLVL.

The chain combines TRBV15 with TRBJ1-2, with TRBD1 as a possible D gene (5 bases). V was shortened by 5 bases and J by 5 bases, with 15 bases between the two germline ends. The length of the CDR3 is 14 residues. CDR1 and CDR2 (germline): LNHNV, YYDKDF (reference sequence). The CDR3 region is CATSPRVKGYGYTF. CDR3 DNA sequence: TGTGCCACCAGCCCAAGGGTAAAGGGGTATGGCTACACCTTC.

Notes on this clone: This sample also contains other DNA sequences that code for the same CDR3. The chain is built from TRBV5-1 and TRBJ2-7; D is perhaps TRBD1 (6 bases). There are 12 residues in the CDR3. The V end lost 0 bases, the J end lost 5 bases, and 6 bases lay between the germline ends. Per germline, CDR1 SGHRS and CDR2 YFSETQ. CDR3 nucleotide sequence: TGCGCCAGCAGCTTGGGGACAGACGAGCAGTACTTC. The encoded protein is CASSLGTDEQYF.

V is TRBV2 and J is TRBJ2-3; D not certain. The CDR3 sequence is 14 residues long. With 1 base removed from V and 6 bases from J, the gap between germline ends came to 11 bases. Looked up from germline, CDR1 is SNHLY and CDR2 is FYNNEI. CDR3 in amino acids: CASSEGVPRDTQYF. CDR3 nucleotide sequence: TGTGCCAGCAGTGAAGGGGTTCCCAGGGATACGCAGTATTTT. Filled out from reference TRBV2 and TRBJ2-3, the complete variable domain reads EPEVTQTPSHQVTQMGQEVILRCVPISNHLYFYWYRQILGQKVEFLVSFYNNEISEKSEIFDDQFSVERPDGSNFTLKIRSTKLEDSAMYFCASSEGVPRDTQYFGPGTRLTVL.

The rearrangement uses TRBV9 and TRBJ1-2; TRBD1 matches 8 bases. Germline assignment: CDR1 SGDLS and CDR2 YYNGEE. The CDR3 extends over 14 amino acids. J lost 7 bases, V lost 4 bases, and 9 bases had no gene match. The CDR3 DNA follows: TGTGCCAGCAGCCGGGCCCTGGACAGGGTTGGCTACACCTTC. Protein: CASSRALDRVGYTF. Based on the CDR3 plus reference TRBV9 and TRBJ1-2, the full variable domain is DSGVTQTPKHLITATGQRVTLRCSPRSGDLSVYWYQQSLDQGLQFLIQYYNGEERAKGNILERFSAQQFPDLHSELNLSSLELGDSALYFCASSRALDRVGYTFGSGTRLTVV.

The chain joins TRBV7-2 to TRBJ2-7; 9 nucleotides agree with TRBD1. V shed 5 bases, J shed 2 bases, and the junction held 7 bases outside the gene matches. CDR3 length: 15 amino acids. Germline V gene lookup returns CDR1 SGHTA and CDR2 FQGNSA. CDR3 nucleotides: TGTGCCAGCAGCCGACTCGGGACAGGGCCCTACGAGCAGTACTTC. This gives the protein CASSRLGTGPYEQYF.

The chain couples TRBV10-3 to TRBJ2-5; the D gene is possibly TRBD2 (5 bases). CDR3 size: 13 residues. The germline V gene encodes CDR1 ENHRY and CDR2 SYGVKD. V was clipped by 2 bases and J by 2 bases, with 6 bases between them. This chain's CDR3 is CAISEGLQETQYF. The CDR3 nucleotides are TGTGCCATCAGTGAGGGACTGCAAGAGACCCAGTACTTC.

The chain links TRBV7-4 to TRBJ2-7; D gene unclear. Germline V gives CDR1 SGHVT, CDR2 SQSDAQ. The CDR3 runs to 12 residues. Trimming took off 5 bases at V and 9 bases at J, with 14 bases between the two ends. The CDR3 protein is CASSPLSSGQYF. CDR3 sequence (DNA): TGTGCCAGCAGCCCCCTTTCGTCGGGGCAGTACTTC.

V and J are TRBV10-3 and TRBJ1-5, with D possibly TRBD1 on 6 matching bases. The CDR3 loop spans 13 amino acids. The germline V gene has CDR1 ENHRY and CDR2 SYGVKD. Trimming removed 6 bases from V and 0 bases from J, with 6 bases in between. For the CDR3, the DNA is TGTGCCATCAGGGACAGTAGCAATCAGCCCCAGCATTTT. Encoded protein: CAIRDSSNQPQHF.

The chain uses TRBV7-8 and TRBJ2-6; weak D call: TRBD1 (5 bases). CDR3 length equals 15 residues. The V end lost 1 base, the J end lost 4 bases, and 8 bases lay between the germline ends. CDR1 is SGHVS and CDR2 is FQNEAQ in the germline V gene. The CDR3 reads CASSLGRAGANVLTF. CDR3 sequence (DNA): TGTGCCAGCAGCTTAGGCAGGGCCGGGGCCAACGTCCTGACTTTC.

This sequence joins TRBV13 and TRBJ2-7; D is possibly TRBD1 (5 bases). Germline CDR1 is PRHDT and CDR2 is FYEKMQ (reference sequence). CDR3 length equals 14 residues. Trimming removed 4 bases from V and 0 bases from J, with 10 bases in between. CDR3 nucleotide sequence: TGTGCCAGCAGCTCCAACAGGATCTCCTACGAGCAGTACTTC. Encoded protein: CASSSNRISYEQYF.

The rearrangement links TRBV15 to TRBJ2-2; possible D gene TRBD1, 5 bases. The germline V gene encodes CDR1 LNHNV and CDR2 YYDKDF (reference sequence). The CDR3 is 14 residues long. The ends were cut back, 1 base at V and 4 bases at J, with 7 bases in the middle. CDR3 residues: CATSRGQFTGELFF. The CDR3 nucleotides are TGTGCCACCAGCAGAGGACAGTTCACCGGGGAGCTGTTTTTT.

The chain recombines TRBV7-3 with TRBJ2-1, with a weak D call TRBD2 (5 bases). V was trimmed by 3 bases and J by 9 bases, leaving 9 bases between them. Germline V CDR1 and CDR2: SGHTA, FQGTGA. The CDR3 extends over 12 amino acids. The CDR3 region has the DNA TGTGCCAGCAGCTTCTCCGAGGGTGAGCAGTTCTTC. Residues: CASSFSEGEQFF. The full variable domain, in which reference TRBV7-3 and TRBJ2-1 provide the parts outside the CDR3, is GAGVSQTPSNKVTEKGKYVELRCDPISGHTALYWYRQSLGQGPEFLIYFQGTGAADDSGLPNDRFFAVRPEGSVSTLKIQRTERGDSAVYLCASSFSEGEQFFGPGTRLTVL.

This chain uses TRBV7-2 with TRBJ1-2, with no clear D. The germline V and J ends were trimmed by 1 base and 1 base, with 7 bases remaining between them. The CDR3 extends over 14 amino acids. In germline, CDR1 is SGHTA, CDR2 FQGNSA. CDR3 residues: CASSLGGNNYGYTF. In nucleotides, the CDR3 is TGTGCCAGCAGCTTAGGTGGAAATAACTATGGCTACACCTTC.